Described below is a single TCR beta chain sequence and its context. These data are taken from a study of blood T cell repertoires in COVID-19. Using immunoSEQ multiplex PCR, the repertoire was profiled, and TCRdb retains in-frame clones only, with some absent. The profile covers 240,000 or so clones, with around 88% appearing a single time and 8% to 10% taken by the ten largest. The CDR3 length is 19 residues. V lost 5 bases to trimming and J lost 1 base; unmatched junction nucleotides: 17. From germline, CDR1 is SEHNR and CDR2 FQNEAQ (reference sequence). This chain connects TRBV7-9 to TRBJ2-5, with TRBD1 identical over 9 bases. The specimen sequenced was PBMCs or T cells enriched from blood (not recorded which). This clonotype was sampled from a middle-aged man who had recovered from COVID-19. CDR3 coding DNA: TGTGCCAGCAGCCCAACCCGCTCCAGATTACAGGGGGCCCAAGAGACCCAGTACTTC. This codes for CASSPTRSRLQGAQETQYF.